The rows below give T cell receptor beta chains drawn from one sample of a study of blood T cell repertoires in COVID-19. Data came from immunoSEQ multiplex PCR; TCRdb stores just in-frame clones and leaves some out. The table lists 400,000 to 450,000 clones, around 91% of them singletons. Material: PBMCs or T cells enriched from blood (not recorded which). These receptors all stem from a man aged 18 to 30 who had recovered from COVID-19. Both conserved end residues are part of each CDR3. A D gene is named only where the DNA matches it firmly. Clone size is not always given. Where it is, it says once, few, many or a class for expanded clones.

j_gene: TRBJ1-1; d_gene: -; v_gene: TRBV27; abundance: -; CDR3aa: CASSLVRGAEAFF; CDR3nt: TGTGCCAGCAGTTTAGTACGGGGGGCTGAAGCTTTCTTT
j_gene: TRBJ2-7; d_gene: TRBD2; v_gene: TRBV6-5; abundance: few; CDR3aa: CASSTNSGSSYEQYF; CDR3nt: TGTGCCAGCAGCACCAATAGCGGGAGCTCCTACGAGCAGTACTTC
j_gene: TRBJ1-5; d_gene: TRBD1; v_gene: TRBV3-1/TRBV3-2; abundance: few; CDR3aa: CASSGTSGTGTLQPQHF; CDR3nt: TGTGCCAGCAGCGGAACATCCGGGACAGGTACTCTTCAGCCCCAGCATTTT
j_gene: TRBJ2-7; d_gene: TRBD2; v_gene: TRBV27; abundance: once; CDR3aa: CASSLGGGTYEQYF; CDR3nt: TGTGCCAGCAGTTTAGGGGGGGGAACCTACGAGCAGTACTTC
j_gene: TRBJ1-4; d_gene: -; v_gene: TRBV5-1; abundance: -; CDR3aa: CASKDSGYEKLFF; CDR3nt: TGCGCCAGCAAGGACAGCGGTTATGAAAAACTGTTTTTT
j_gene: TRBJ2-6; d_gene: -; v_gene: TRBV28; abundance: -; CDR3aa: CASTPRWGRANGANVLTF; CDR3nt: TGTGCCAGCACCCCCCGGTGGGGCAGGGCGAACGGGGCCAACGTCCTGACTTTC
j_gene: TRBJ2-7; d_gene: TRBD1; v_gene: TRBV5-1; abundance: once; CDR3aa: CASSLGDRAFSYEQYF; CDR3nt: TGCGCCAGCAGCTTGGGGGACAGAGCGTTTTCCTACGAGCAGTACTTC
j_gene: TRBJ1-4; d_gene: TRBD1; v_gene: TRBV19; abundance: -; CDR3aa: CASSDVDRAVGKLFF; CDR3nt: TGTGCCAGTAGTGATGTCGACAGGGCAGTGGGAAAACTGTTTTTT
j_gene: TRBJ1-2; d_gene: TRBD1; v_gene: TRBV29-1; abundance: -; CDR3aa: CSVVEGQGYGYTF; CDR3nt: TGCAGCGTTGTGGAGGGACAGGGTTATGGCTACACCTTC
j_gene: TRBJ2-1; d_gene: -; v_gene: TRBV14; abundance: -; CDR3aa: CASSPGLSYNEQFF; CDR3nt: TGTGCCAGCAGCCCGGGACTCTCCTACAATGAGCAGTTCTTC
j_gene: TRBJ2-7; d_gene: -; v_gene: TRBV6-5; abundance: -; CDR3aa: CASRTGVNEQYF; CDR3nt: TGTGCCAGCAGAACGGGGGTCAACGAGCAGTACTTC
j_gene: TRBJ2-5; d_gene: TRBD2; v_gene: TRBV3-1/TRBV3-2; abundance: -; CDR3aa: CASSLRLAGDQETQYF; CDR3nt: TGTGCCAGCAGCTTGCGACTAGCGGGGGACCAAGAGACCCAGTACTTC
j_gene: TRBJ2-1; d_gene: -; v_gene: TRBV6-5; abundance: -; CDR3aa: CASSYSNGEQFF; CDR3nt: TGTGCCAGCAGTTACTCGAATGGCGAGCAGTTCTTC
j_gene: TRBJ1-2; d_gene: -; v_gene: TRBV27; abundance: -; CDR3aa: CASSSSFAGISYGYTF; CDR3nt: TGTGCCAGCAGTTCCTCTTTCGCGGGAATATCCTATGGCTACACCTTC
j_gene: TRBJ1-3; d_gene: -; v_gene: TRBV5-5; abundance: -; CDR3aa: CASSLDTVLTGNTIYF; CDR3nt: TGTGCCAGCAGCTTGGATACGGTTTTAACTGGAAACACCATATATTTT
j_gene: TRBJ1-3; d_gene: TRBD1; v_gene: TRBV18; abundance: -; CDR3aa: CASSPRSEGGVSGNTIYF; CDR3nt: TGTGCCAGCTCACCACGGTCGGAAGGGGGCGTTTCTGGAAACACCATATATTTT
j_gene: TRBJ2-1; d_gene: -; v_gene: TRBV5-1; abundance: -; CDR3aa: CASSLRNEQFF; CDR3nt: TGCGCCAGCAGCTTGCGTAATGAGCAGTTCTTC
j_gene: TRBJ1-2; d_gene: TRBD1; v_gene: TRBV7-3; abundance: -; CDR3aa: CASSPTGQRPYGYTF; CDR3nt: TGTGCCAGCAGTCCCACGGGACAGCGCCCCTATGGCTACACCTTC
j_gene: TRBJ1-5; d_gene: -; v_gene: TRBV2; abundance: once; CDR3aa: CASSVSRNQPQHF; CDR3nt: TGTGCCAGCAGTGTATCGAGAAATCAGCCCCAGCATTTT
j_gene: TRBJ1-2; d_gene: -; v_gene: TRBV10-3; abundance: -; CDR3aa: CAISESSGPYGYTF; CDR3nt: TGTGCCATCAGTGAGTCTAGCGGTCCCTATGGCTACACCTTC
j_gene: TRBJ1-1; d_gene: TRBD1; v_gene: TRBV27; abundance: -; CDR3aa: CASRTGRMNTEAFF; CDR3nt: TGTGCCAGCAGGACAGGGCGAATGAACACTGAAGCTTTCTTT
j_gene: TRBJ2-3; d_gene: -; v_gene: TRBV7-9; abundance: -; CDR3aa: CASSLAETGDTQYF; CDR3nt: TGTGCCAGCAGCTTAGCGGAGACTGGAGATACGCAGTATTTT
j_gene: TRBJ1-2; d_gene: -; v_gene: TRBV24-1; abundance: -; CDR3aa: CATSDPAGVGYTF; CDR3nt: TGTGCCACCAGTGATCCTGCAGGGGTGGGCTACACCTTC
j_gene: TRBJ2-1; d_gene: TRBD2; v_gene: TRBV14; abundance: -; CDR3aa: CASSPTSGSTVAQFF; CDR3nt: TGTGCCAGCAGCCCGACTAGCGGGAGTACGGTGGCGCAGTTCTTC
j_gene: TRBJ1-5; d_gene: -; v_gene: TRBV14; abundance: -; CDR3aa: CASSHRGNQPQHF; CDR3nt: TGTGCCAGCAGCCATAGGGGTAATCAGCCCCAGCATTTT
j_gene: TRBJ2-5; d_gene: -; v_gene: TRBV11-2; abundance: -; CDR3aa: CASSLFSGQTQETQYF; CDR3nt: TGTGCCAGCAGCTTGTTTTCCGGACAAACCCAGGAGACCCAGTACTTC
j_gene: TRBJ1-4; d_gene: -; v_gene: TRBV7-9; abundance: -; CDR3aa: CASSGGLVSTNEKLFF; CDR3nt: TGTGCCAGCAGCGGGGGGTTAGTCTCAACTAATGAAAAACTGTTTTTT
j_gene: TRBJ2-1; d_gene: -; v_gene: TRBV7-2; abundance: -; CDR3aa: CASSLGLERDSYNEQFF; CDR3nt: TGTGCCAGCAGCTTAGGTCTTGAGCGCGACTCCTACAATGAGCAGTTCTTC
j_gene: TRBJ2-5; d_gene: TRBD2; v_gene: TRBV9; abundance: -; CDR3aa: CASSVAGTSGGEETQYF; CDR3nt: TGTGCCAGCAGCGTAGCCGGGACTAGCGGTGGGGAAGAGACCCAGTACTTC
j_gene: TRBJ1-2; d_gene: TRBD1; v_gene: TRBV4-1; abundance: -; CDR3aa: CASSQVRTGNYGYTF; CDR3nt: TGCGCCAGCAGCCAAGTCAGGACAGGGAACTATGGCTACACCTTC
j_gene: TRBJ1-2; d_gene: -; v_gene: TRBV19; abundance: -; CDR3aa: CASSTDISRAYGYTF; CDR3nt: TGTGCCAGTAGTACGGACATTTCTAGGGCGTATGGCTACACCTTC
j_gene: TRBJ1-2; d_gene: -; v_gene: TRBV9; abundance: -; CDR3aa: CASSPPHGGGGYTF; CDR3nt: TGTGCCAGCAGCCCACCCCATGGGGGGGGTGGCTACACCTTC
j_gene: TRBJ2-1; d_gene: TRBD1; v_gene: TRBV7-2; abundance: once; CDR3aa: CASSLEQGASNEQFF; CDR3nt: TGTGCCAGCAGCTTAGAACAGGGGGCGAGCAATGAGCAGTTCTTC
j_gene: TRBJ2-3; d_gene: TRBD2; v_gene: TRBV14; abundance: -; CDR3aa: CASSQRLAADTQYF; CDR3nt: TGTGCCAGCAGCCAGAGACTAGCTGCAGATACGCAGTATTTT
j_gene: TRBJ1-5; d_gene: -; v_gene: TRBV7-8; abundance: -; CDR3aa: CASSLVVRSGGNQPQHF; CDR3nt: TGTGCCAGCAGCTTAGTAGTGAGGTCAGGGGGCAATCAGCCCCAGCATTTT
j_gene: TRBJ2-5; d_gene: -; v_gene: TRBV6-1; abundance: -; CDR3aa: CASSGGRGALSLIETQYF; CDR3nt: TGTGCCAGCAGTGGAGGGAGGGGGGCCCTCTCGCTAATAGAGACCCAGTACTTC
j_gene: TRBJ1-5; d_gene: TRBD1; v_gene: TRBV2; abundance: -; CDR3aa: CASGTGSNQPQHF; CDR3nt: TGTGCCAGCGGGACAGGGTCCAATCAGCCCCAGCATTTT
j_gene: TRBJ2-1; d_gene: -; v_gene: TRBV7-9; abundance: -; CDR3aa: CASMGRSRGSYNEQFF; CDR3nt: TGTGCCAGCATGGGCAGGTCAAGGGGGTCCTACAATGAGCAGTTCTTC
j_gene: TRBJ1-5; d_gene: TRBD1; v_gene: TRBV5-4; abundance: -; CDR3aa: CASSLQGDNQPQHF; CDR3nt: TGTGCCAGCAGCTTGCAGGGGGATAATCAGCCCCAGCATTTT
j_gene: TRBJ1-6; d_gene: -; v_gene: TRBV15; abundance: -; CDR3aa: CATSRDITDSPLHF; CDR3nt: TGTGCCACCAGCAGAGATATCACGGATTCACCCCTCCACTTT
j_gene: TRBJ1-5; d_gene: TRBD1; v_gene: TRBV19; abundance: -; CDR3aa: CASSIAGRGRQPQHF; CDR3nt: TGTGCCAGTAGTATAGCGGGAAGGGGGCGTCAGCCCCAGCATTTT
j_gene: TRBJ1-5; d_gene: -; v_gene: TRBV7-2; abundance: -; CDR3aa: CASSLVSVVGNQPQHF; CDR3nt: TGTGCCAGCAGCTTAGTATCGGTGGTTGGCAATCAGCCCCAGCATTTT
j_gene: TRBJ1-4; d_gene: -; v_gene: TRBV6-5; abundance: -; CDR3aa: CASSYFVNEKLFF; CDR3nt: TGTGCCAGCAGTTACTTCGTTAATGAAAAACTGTTTTTT
j_gene: TRBJ1-4; d_gene: -; v_gene: TRBV6-5; abundance: -; CDR3aa: CASRRGTKKNEKLFF; CDR3nt: TGTGCCAGCAGGCGGGGGACAAAAAAGAATGAAAAACTGTTTTTT
j_gene: TRBJ2-3; d_gene: TRBD2; v_gene: TRBV16; abundance: -; CDR3aa: CASSQTRGGPETDTQYF; CDR3nt: TGTGCCAGCAGCCAGACTCGGGGGGGCCCTGAGACAGATACGCAGTATTTT
j_gene: TRBJ2-1; d_gene: -; v_gene: TRBV30; abundance: -; CDR3aa: CAWRLSYNEQFF; CDR3nt: TGTGCCTGGAGACTCTCCTACAATGAGCAGTTCTTC
j_gene: TRBJ1-2; d_gene: TRBD1; v_gene: TRBV5-4; abundance: -; CDR3aa: CASSQPDRAAYGYTF; CDR3nt: TGTGCCAGCAGCCAACCTGACAGGGCGGCCTATGGCTACACCTTC
j_gene: TRBJ1-4; d_gene: -; v_gene: TRBV6-2/TRBV6-3; abundance: -; CDR3aa: CASSYPNGARNNEKLFF; CDR3nt: TGTGCCAGCAGTTACCCGAATGGTGCCAGAAATAATGAAAAACTGTTTTTT
j_gene: TRBJ2-7; d_gene: -; v_gene: TRBV27; abundance: once; CDR3aa: CASSSGGFLVWYF; CDR3nt: TGTGCCAGCAGTAGCGGTGGGTTCCTTGTTTGGTACTTC
j_gene: TRBJ2-7; d_gene: TRBD2; v_gene: TRBV2; abundance: -; CDR3aa: CASTSSGYEQYF; CDR3nt: TGTGCCAGCACCTCTAGCGGCTACGAGCAGTACTTC